A selection of T cell receptor beta chains follows, all from one sample in a study of OX40 agonist ivuxolimab in advanced cancers. Here immunoSEQ multiplex PCR was the method, and the copy in TCRdb shows in-frame clones only, minus some. The sample holds about 45,000 clones; approximately 80% are singletons and the top ten take 5.1%. The material was CD4+ or CD8+ T cells sorted from blood, obtained in a trial of the OX40 agonist ivuxolimab. Receptor source: an adult with an advanced solid tumor such as melanoma, head and neck, liver or kidney cancer. The CDR3 runs from the conserved cysteine through the conserved F or W. A D gene is named only where the DNA matches it firmly. Rows may omit the clone size; those that give it use once, few, many or a size class.

-,TRBV29-1,12,-,TRBJ1-1,CSVEEMPLRAFF,TGCAGCGTTGAAGAAATGCCCCTTAGGGCTTTCTTT
-,TRBV11-3,14,few,TRBJ2-5,CASSLRGLFETQYF,TGTGCCAGCAGCTTAAGGGGTTTGTTTGAGACCCAGTACTTC
TRBD2,TRBV7-9,16,-,TRBJ2-1,CASSLWLAGAYNEQFF,TGTGCCAGCAGCTTATGGTTAGCGGGCGCATACAATGAGCAGTTCTTC
TRBD1,TRBV30,12,once,TRBJ1-1,CAWTTGGTEAFF,TGTGCCTGGACCACAGGGGGCACTGAAGCTTTCTTT
-,TRBV28,13,-,TRBJ1-2,CASGLRGSYGYTF,TGTGCCAGCGGGCTTCGGGGGAGCTATGGCTACACCTTC
TRBD1,TRBV4-1,16,-,TRBJ1-2,CASSVQGAPSNYGYTF,TGCGCCAGCAGCGTTCAGGGGGCCCCATCTAACTATGGCTACACCTTC
-,TRBV30,13,-,TRBJ2-2,CAWSESNTGELFF,TGTGCCTGGAGTGAATCCAACACCGGGGAGCTGTTTTTT
-,TRBV6-5,15,-,TRBJ1-2,CASSSTGTANYGYTF,TGTGCCAGCAGTTCCACCGGGACGGCAAACTATGGCTACACCTTC
-,TRBV9,14,-,TRBJ2-7,CASSVYYLPYEQYF,TGTGCCAGCAGCGTATACTACCTACCCTACGAGCAGTACTTC
-,TRBV5-1,14,-,TRBJ2-1,CASSLQSSYNEQFF,TGCGCCAGCAGCCTACAAAGCTCCTACAATGAGCAGTTCTTC
-,TRBV7-3,13,few,TRBJ1-5,CASSLGANQPQHF,TGTGCCAGCAGCTTAGGGGCCAATCAGCCCCAGCATTTT
-,TRBV10-2,13,-,TRBJ1-2,CASRDSGGYGYTF,TGCGCCAGCAGAGATTCCGGGGGCTATGGCTACACCTTC
-,TRBV6-1,15,-,TRBJ2-7,CASSEGDTTTYEQYF,TGTGCCAGCAGTGAAGGGGACACTACCACCTACGAGCAGTACTTC
-,TRBV9,15,-,TRBJ1-2,CASSVEFGQLYGYTF,TGTGCCAGCAGCGTAGAATTTGGGCAGCTCTATGGCTACACCTTC
-,TRBV5-6,16,-,TRBJ2-6,CASSRTGFSGANVLTF,TGTGCCAGCAGCCGCACTGGATTCTCTGGGGCCAACGTCCTGACTTTC
TRBD1,TRBV10-1,12,-,TRBJ1-5,CARKGAGQPQHF,TGCGCCAGGAAGGGGGCCGGTCAGCCCCAGCATTTT
-,TRBV18,13,-,TRBJ2-5,CASSPPSRETQYF,TGTGCCAGCTCACCACCGAGTCGGGAGACCCAGTACTTC
TRBD2,TRBV5-1,15,once,TRBJ2-1,CASSLRGTSPNEQFF,TGCGCCAGCAGCTTGAGGGGGACTAGCCCCAATGAGCAGTTCTTC
TRBD1,TRBV5-4,14,few,TRBJ1-1,CASSRGQGDTEAFF,TGTGCCAGCAGCCGGGGACAGGGGGACACTGAAGCTTTCTTT
TRBD1,TRBV28,13,-,TRBJ2-7,CATSMTGWHEQYF,TGTGCCACCTCTATGACAGGGTGGCACGAGCAGTACTTC
-,TRBV28,11,-,TRBJ1-2,CASSLSYGYTF,TGTGCCAGCAGTTTGTCCTATGGCTACACCTTC
-,TRBV16,14,few,TRBJ2-1,CASSQSRLNNEQFF,TGTGCCAGCAGCCAATCCCGACTAAACAATGAGCAGTTCTTC
-,TRBV6-6,12,-,TRBJ1-2,CASSPRGDGYTF,TGTGCCAGCAGTCCAAGGGGGGATGGCTACACCTTC
-,TRBV5-6,15,-,TRBJ1-3,CASSLKGYSGNTIYF,TGTGCCAGCAGCTTGAAGGGTTACTCTGGAAACACCATATATTTT
-,TRBV6-5,12,-,TRBJ1-2,CASTTGRSGYTF,TGTGCCAGCACCACAGGGAGAAGCGGCTACACCTTC
TRBD1,TRBV19,16,-,TRBJ1-5,CASSIRQGESNQPQHF,TGTGCCAGTAGTATAAGACAGGGGGAGAGCAATCAGCCCCAGCATTTT
TRBD1,TRBV6-5,14,-,TRBJ1-5,CASSRQGNNQPQHF,TGTGCCAGCAGTAGACAGGGGAATAATCAGCCCCAGCATTTT
TRBD1,TRBV30,18,-,TRBJ1-4,CAWSRDRGLVATNEKLFF,TGTGCCTGGAGCCGGGACAGGGGGTTGGTAGCAACTAATGAAAAACTGTTTTTT
-,TRBV4-1,20,few,TRBJ2-3,CASSQDYSPRGLHSTDTQYF,TGCGCCAGCAGCCAAGATTACAGCCCCCGTGGGTTGCATAGCACAGATACGCAGTATTTT
TRBD2,TRBV4-1,17,-,TRBJ2-3,CASSQASLADSTDTQYF,TGCGCCAGCAGCCAAGCATCCCTAGCGGACAGCACAGATACGCAGTATTTT
-,TRBV28,15,-,TRBJ1-1,CASSLTDSMNTEAFF,TGTGCCAGCAGCTTGACAGACAGCATGAACACTGAAGCTTTCTTT
-,TRBV4-2,12,-,TRBJ2-3,CASSQEERAQYF,TGTGCCAGCAGCCAAGAGGAAAGGGCGCAGTATTTT